These T cell receptor beta chains were read from a single sample in a study of shared clonotypes between healthy human individuals. The repertoire was sequenced with immunoSEQ multiplex PCR; TCRdb's copy has only in-frame clones and lacks some. The sample holds millions of clones, around 93% seen once. The sequencing sample was made of naive CD8+ T cells from PBMCs. The receptor set was obtained from a man aged 18-30 years in good health. Some clones in this sample may be carry-over from other donors' samples. Each CDR3 is given with its conserved first and last residue. Fields, in order: J gene, V gene, clone size, CDR3 length, D gene, CDR3 protein, CDR3 DNA. D genes are given only for firm matches. Clone size is shown for a subset of rows, as once, few, many or a class of expanded clone.

TRBJ1-5 TRBV2 . 16 TRBD1 CASSEWTGNSNQPQHF TGTGCCAGCAGTGAATGGACAGGGAATAGCAATCAGCCCCAGCATTTT
TRBJ1-1 TRBV9 . 13 . CASSTGQNTEAFF TGTGCCAGCAGCACGGGGCAGAACACTGAAGCTTTCTTT
TRBJ1-5 TRBV6-1 . 19 TRBD1 CASSERTVNRDRRNQPQHF TGTGCCAGCAGCGAAAGAACCGTGAACCGGGACAGGAGAAATCAGCCCCAGCATTTT
TRBJ2-3 TRBV5-1 . 18 . CASSPQPEGRLSTDTQYF TGCGCCAGCAGCCCCCAACCCGAGGGGCGACTAAGCACAGATACGCAGTATTTT
TRBJ2-1 TRBV28 . 15 . CASSFGTSSYNEQFF TGTGCCAGCAGTTTTGGTACTTCCTCCTACAATGAGCAGTTCTTC
TRBJ2-1 TRBV29-1 . 14 . CSVAAVWVSNEQFF TGCAGCGTGGCGGCGGTTTGGGTGAGCAATGAGCAGTTCTTC
TRBJ2-2 TRBV19 . 15 TRBD1 CASFTGGVLTGELFF TGTGCCAGTTTTACAGGGGGCGTGTTGACCGGGGAGCTGTTTTTT
TRBJ2-7 TRBV10-2 . 18 TRBD2 CASRARLAGGKNSYEQYF TGCGCCAGCCGAGCGAGGCTAGCGGGAGGGAAGAACTCCTACGAGCAGTACTTC
TRBJ2-7 TRBV10-2 . 14 . CASAREASGGEQYF TGCGCCAGCGCTCGCGAGGCCTCGGGTGGCGAGCAGTACTTC
TRBJ1-2 TRBV30 few 13 . CAWSPGPNYGYTF TGTGCCTGGAGTCCGGGACCGAACTATGGCTACACCTTC
TRBJ2-1 TRBV6-4 . 14 . CASSDRRLYNEQFF TGTGCCAGCTCTGACAGGCGACTTTACAATGAGCAGTTCTTC
TRBJ2-3 TRBV7-6 once 15 . CASSLSRGRSDTQYF TGTGCCAGCAGCTTATCCCGGGGGAGGTCAGATACGCAGTATTTT
TRBJ2-1 TRBV6-6 . 14 TRBD2 CASSWREGPNEQFF TGTGCCAGCAGTTGGCGGGAGGGACCCAATGAGCAGTTCTTC
TRBJ2-2 TRBV6-5 . 12 . CASTENTGELFF TGTGCCAGCACGGAGAACACCGGGGAGCTGTTTTTT
TRBJ1-5 TRBV5-1 . 13 . CASAKDSNQPQHF TGCGCCAGCGCGAAAGATAGCAATCAGCCCCAGCATTTT
TRBJ2-1 TRBV27 . 14 . CASSLSNRVDEQFF TGTGCCAGCAGTTTATCGAACAGGGTTGATGAGCAGTTCTTC
TRBJ1-1 TRBV7-8 few 13 . CASSVDSYTEAFF TGTGCCAGCAGCGTGGACAGTTACACTGAAGCTTTCTTT
TRBJ2-2 TRBV7-9 . 14 TRBD2 CATWTSGSTGELFF TGTGCCACCTGGACTAGCGGGAGCACCGGGGAGCTGTTTTTT
TRBJ2-7 TRBV27 . 15 . CASSLWSRLAYEQYF TGTGCCAGCAGTTTATGGTCCAGGCTTGCCTACGAGCAGTACTTC
TRBJ2-5 TRBV29-1 once 13 . CSAVTENEETQYF TGCAGCGCCGTGACGGAAAACGAAGAGACCCAGTACTTC
TRBJ2-3 TRBV28 . 21 TRBD2 CASSSGAPGTSGGGSTDTQYF TGTGCCAGCAGTTCCGGCGCCCCAGGGACTAGCGGGGGGGGGAGCACAGATACGCAGTATTTT
TRBJ1-1 TRBV5-1 . 14 . CASSPGTGNTEAFF TGCGCCAGCAGCCCGGGGACCGGGAACACTGAAGCTTTCTTT
TRBJ1-3 TRBV9 . 15 TRBD1 CASSAGQDSGNTIYF TGTGCCAGCAGCGCAGGACAGGACTCTGGAAACACCATATATTTT
TRBJ2-1 TRBV7-9 . 17 . CASSNNIGGLSGNEQFF TGTGCCAGCAGCAACAACATCGGGGGCCTTAGTGGCAACGAGCAGTTCTTC
TRBJ1-2 TRBV19 . 15 . CASSIGWLPLDGYTF TGTGCCAGTAGTATTGGTTGGTTACCCTTGGATGGCTACACCTTC
TRBJ2-2 TRBV2 . 15 . CASSERAVRTGELFF TGTGCCAGCAGTGAAAGGGCGGTGAGGACCGGGGAGCTGTTTTTT
TRBJ2-1 TRBV7-9 . 15 TRBD1 CASNSGTGRYNEQFF TGTGCCAGCAACTCCGGGACAGGGCGATACAATGAGCAGTTCTTC
TRBJ2-1 TRBV29-1 . 18 . CSVGGGDYRESSYNEQFF TGCAGCGTTGGAGGCGGGGACTACAGGGAGAGCTCCTACAATGAGCAGTTCTTC
TRBJ2-7 TRBV6-5 . 14 TRBD2 CASSSTSEAYEQYF TGTGCCAGCAGCTCTACTAGCGAGGCCTACGAGCAGTACTTC
TRBJ1-5 TRBV27 . 14 . CASSYRSGTQPQHF TGTGCCAGCAGTTACAGGAGTGGGACGCAGCCCCAGCATTTT
TRBJ1-2 TRBV27 . 16 TRBD1 CASSLSYQGATYGYTF TGTGCCAGCAGTTTATCGTATCAGGGGGCGACCTATGGCTACACCTTC
TRBJ1-1 TRBV4-2 . 17 . CASSQDLWDTMNTEAFF TGTGCCAGCAGCCAAGATCTATGGGATACGATGAACACTGAAGCTTTCTTT
TRBJ1-2 TRBV29-1 . 14 . CSVSPGQGHYGYTF TGCAGCGTCTCCCCGGGGCAGGGCCACTATGGCTACACCTTC
TRBJ1-1 TRBV5-4 . 11 . CASRTNTEAFF TGTGCCAGCAGGACGAACACTGAAGCTTTCTTT
TRBJ2-7 TRBV11-3 once 14 . CASSSGDSPYEQYF TGTGCCAGCAGCTCCGGCGACAGTCCCTACGAGCAGTACTTC
TRBJ2-1 TRBV2 . 16 . CASSLETAYPYNEQFF TGTGCCAGCAGTTTAGAAACAGCTTACCCTTACAATGAGCAGTTCTTC
TRBJ1-2 TRBV6-5 . 14 . CASSYVGRSYGYTF TGTGCCAGCAGTTATGTCGGAAGGAGCTATGGCTACACCTTC
TRBJ1-1 TRBV7-9 . 16 . CASSLRVGEWNTEAFF TGTGCCAGCAGCTTAAGAGTAGGGGAATGGAACACTGAAGCTTTCTTT
TRBJ1-2 TRBV27 . 13 . CASSLSGVSGYTF TGTGCCAGCAGTTTAAGCGGTGTGAGTGGCTACACCTTC
TRBJ2-6 TRBV9 . 14 . CASRGLSGANVLTF TGTGCCAGCAGGGGGCTCTCTGGGGCCAACGTCCTGACTTTC
TRBJ2-5 TRBV4-1 . 15 TRBD1 CASSQARDSQETQYF TGCGCCAGCAGCCAAGCAAGGGACAGTCAAGAGACCCAGTACTTC
TRBJ2-3 TRBV27 . 15 . CASSFEGGGRDTQYF TGTGCCAGCAGTTTTGAGGGGGGAGGACGAGATACGCAGTATTTT
TRBJ2-2 TRBV6-4 . 16 TRBD1 CASSAKTGAGTGELFF TGTGCCAGCAGTGCCAAGACAGGGGCCGGCACCGGGGAGCTGTTTTTT
TRBJ2-1 TRBV5-5 . 16 . CASSLEPGESYNEQFF TGTGCCAGCAGCTTGGAGCCCGGGGAGTCCTACAATGAGCAGTTCTTC
TRBJ2-7 TRBV6-6 . 14 . CATVTTSGPPRQYF TGTGCCACGGTAACAACATCGGGACCCCCGAGGCAGTACTTC
TRBJ2-7 TRBV9 . 13 . CASSKKGGYEQYF TGTGCCAGCAGCAAAAAGGGGGGCTACGAGCAGTACTTC